What follows is one TCR beta chain and its context. The sample originates from a study of blood T cell repertoires in COVID-19. For the study at large: The United States, Italy and Spain provided the acute and convalescent COVID-19 samples. The cDNA or gDNA used as material had been derived from T cells, B-cell-depleted T cells, or PBMCs.

As handled by the study authors: Nucleated cell counts were estimated from reference gene primer amplification. TCRdb keeps only in-frame clones here, not all; method: immunoSEQ multiplex PCR. V and J calls and clone size are those listed in that table; D and trimming were worked out from the DNA. The sample gives 100,000 or so clones, about 83% of which show up once; 2% is in the top ten. The CDR3 runs 17 residues. CDR1 and CDR2 (germline): MNHEY, SVGEGT. J gave up 2 bases and V 0 bases, and 3 bases lay outside the gene matches. The receptor was derived from a man in his 70s with active or convalescent COVID-19. The V call is TRBV6-2 or TRBV6-3, the J call TRBJ2-3, with 12 positions matching TRBD1. The material sequenced was peripheral blood. CDR3 sequence: CASSYSGTGGITDTQYF. In nucleotides, the CDR3 is TGTGCCAGCAGTTACTCCGGGACAGGGGGCATCACAGATACGCAGTATTTT.